A single sample gave rise to the 10 T cell receptor beta chains below, sequenced in a study of T cells after yellow fever vaccination. In TCRdb, the 5' RACE reads were re-called with MiXCR into one record per CDR3 protein. The data contain about 320,000 distinct CDR3 sequences, 4% to 5.5% of them singletons. The source was PBMCs, collected 15 days after the yellow fever booster vaccination. Every receptor here comes from a man aged 18 to 30 who received the YFV17D yellow fever vaccine.

The gene calls are TRBV7-2 and TRBJ2-3, with 9 bases lining up with TRBD2. From germline, CDR1 is SGHTA and CDR2 FQGNSA. The junction had 12 bases not matched to a gene; V was cut back by 7 bases and J by 4 bases. This CDR3 spans 16 amino acids. The CDR3 loop reads CASTAGWRGGPDTQYF. The CDR3 DNA reads as TGTGCCAGCACCGCGGGTTGGCGGGGGGGCCCAGATACGCAGTATTTT.

DNA of the CDR3: TGTGCCAGCAGTTGGGGACAGGGGCAGGGGAACACTGAAGCTTTCTTT. Residues: CASSWGQGQGNTEAFF. The chain employs TRBV6-6 and TRBJ1-1, with TRBD1 matching over 10 bases. The V gene's germline CDR1 is MNHNY and CDR2 SVGAGI (reference sequence). This CDR3 has 16 residues. Losses at the gene ends were 4 bases for V and 1 base for J; bases not matched to a gene: 6.

Many counts were recorded for this clonotype. The chain joins TRBV4-3 to TRBJ1-1; 9 nucleotides match TRBD1. The CDR3 has 16 amino acids. V lost 3 bases to trimming and J lost 1 base; unmatched junction nucleotides: 6. Germline lookup yields CDR1 LGHNA and CDR2 YSLEER. Here the CDR3 DNA reads TGCGCCAGCAGCCACGGCGGGGGACAGGGGAACACTGAAGCTTTCTTT. It codes for CASSHGGGQGNTEAFF.

For this clonotype: A junction end diverges from the germline sequence, so it may reflect a read error. This sequence joins TRBV27 and TRBJ2-7; D perhaps matches TRBD2 (5 bases). Germline CDR1 is MNHEY and CDR2 is SMNVEV (reference sequence). The CDR3 contains 15 residues. Here the CDR3 DNA reads TGTGCCAGCAGTCTCGGGGTGGCCCTTTGGGAAGAGCGGTACTTC. Its translation: CASSLGVALWEERYF.

This clonotype has a count of ten or more. The chain employs TRBV6-1 and TRBJ2-3; D possibly corresponds to TRBD2 (5 bases). There are 13 residues in the CDR3. V gave up 6 bases and J gave up 4 bases, with 11 bases separating them. Germline V lookup: CDR1 MNHNS, CDR2 SASEGT. The CDR3 region is CASSKTRADTQYF. CDR3 bases: TGTGCCAGCAGCAAAACTAGGGCAGATACGCAGTATTTT.

This clonotype was seen at least ten times. The chain employs TRBV2 and TRBJ2-3, with D maybe TRBD2 (7 bases). In germline, CDR1 is SNHLY, CDR2 FYNNEI. The CDR3 runs to 15 residues. The V end lost 1 base, the J end lost 8 bases, and 16 bases lay between the germline ends. The CDR3 reads CASSEEGGGLATQYF. CDR3 nucleotide sequence: TGTGCCAGCAGTGAAGAGGGCGGGGGCCTAGCTACGCAGTATTTT.

The table lists this clonotype with many counts. The V and J genes are TRBV7-7 and TRBJ2-5; D possibly matches TRBD1 or TRBD2 (5 bases each). V was shortened by 5 bases and J by 2 bases, with 15 bases between the two germline ends. Germline-derived CDR1 and CDR2 are SSHAT and FNYEAQ (reference sequence). This CDR3 spans 15 amino acids. In DNA form, the CDR3 reads TGTGCCAGCAGCCCGGCTGGGACGGCTCAAGAGACCCAGTACTTC. Protein: CASSPAGTAQETQYF.

This clonotype was recorded a few times. A read error is possible here, since a much larger clone lies one base away. Because it lacks the conserved phenylalanine or tryptophan at the end, this CDR3 is likely a read error. V gene TRBV4-3 combines with J gene TRBJ1-6; D is uncertain. This CDR3 region has 15 residues. Germline V CDR1 and CDR2: LGHNA, YSLEER. Between the trimmed V and J ends, which lost 0 bases and 7 bases, there was a span of 10 bases. The CDR3 sequence: CASSQDPGWNSPLHL. Written as DNA, the CDR3 is TGCGCCAGCAGCCAAGATCCAGGCTGGAATTCACCCCTCCACCTT.

This clonotype appeared a few times. The V gene is TRBV4-3, the J gene TRBJ1-2; the D gene is possibly TRBD1 (5 bases). Trimming removed 0 bases from V and 8 bases from J, with 16 bases in between. Germline V gene sequence: CDR1 LGHNA, CDR2 YSLEER. The CDR3 is 15 residues long. CDR3 nucleotide sequence: TGCGCCAGCAGCCAAGACGGCGGGGCCGTGAGGGGCTACACCTTC. Protein sequence: CASSQDGGAVRGYTF.

This clonotype was seen a handful of times. The CDR3 DNA is TGTGCCAGCAGTATAGACAGGGCCTATAATTCACCCCTCCACTTT. Its translation is CASSIDRAYNSPLHF. This chain uses TRBV12-3 or TRBV12-4 with TRBJ1-6; 7 bases are shared with TRBD1. J lost 2 bases, V lost 5 bases, and 3 bases had no gene match. This CDR3 spans 15 amino acids.